The 27 T cell receptor beta chains in this list originate from one sample, sequenced in a study of PD-L1 blockade in urothelial cancer (dated by TCRdb to about 2017). Receptor amplification or capture employed the immunoSEQ multiplex PCR assay. TCRdb stores this immuneACCESS table with in-frame sequences only. Part of the clones is absent; in the studies checked, under half of the shortfall reflects unresolved V genes, and no reason is known for the rest. For this sample the table gives 68,000 or so clones, of which more than 80% were detected only once. Around 6% of the sample comes from the top ten. The time point label, as the study defines it: pretreatment peripheral blood. The sample was PBMCs, taken around atezolizumab (anti-PD-L1) treatment. These receptors all come from a man between 65 and 85 years old with urothelial cancer.

This clone was seen a few times. This chain links TRBV5-4 with TRBJ2-3; 9 bases match TRBD2. The CDR3 consists of 15 residues. From germline, CDR1 is SGHNT and CDR2 YYREEE (reference sequence). V shed 5 bases, J shed 2 bases, and the junction held 6 bases outside the gene matches. CDR3 in amino acids: CASSPAGGLTDTQYF. For the CDR3, the DNA is TGTGCCAGCAGTCCCGCGGGGGGGCTCACAGATACGCAGTATTTT.

The chain links TRBV5-5 to TRBJ1-1; TRBD1 might be the D (5 bases). The V gene's germline CDR1 is SGHKS and CDR2 YYEKEE (reference sequence). With 4 bases removed from V and 5 bases from J, the gap between germline ends came to 12 bases. The CDR3 covers 13 residues. As DNA, the CDR3 is TGTGCCAGCAGCCCCCCGGGGGGGACTGAAGCTTTCTTT. Its protein product is CASSPPGGTEAFF.

This chain connects TRBV6-6 to TRBJ2-1, with TRBD1 matching over 9 bases. The trim removed 8 bases at V and 4 bases at J, leaving 9 bases unmatched. This CDR3 contains 15 residues. Germline V gene sequence: CDR1 MNHNY, CDR2 SVGAGI (reference sequence). The chain's CDR3 is CASSSGQGKYNEQFF. The CDR3 nucleotides read TGTGCCAGCTCCTCCGGACAGGGGAAGTACAATGAGCAGTTCTTC.

V and J are TRBV10-3 and TRBJ2-3; TRBD1 aligns across 7 bases. With V trimmed by 5 bases and J by 4 bases, 12 bases remained unmatched. The CDR3 length is 16 residues. Germline CDR1 and CDR2: ENHRY and SYGVKD. Here the CDR3 reads CAISFSRGSGADTQYF. CDR3 in DNA: TGTGCCATCAGTTTTTCCAGGGGGTCTGGGGCAGATACGCAGTATTTT.

The chain joins TRBV18 to TRBJ2-1; D is unclear. The CDR3 consists of 13 residues. Trimming removed 2 bases at V and 4 bases at J, with 6 bases between. CDR1 and CDR2 from the germline V gene are KGHSH and LQKENI. CDR3 DNA: TGTGCCAGCTCACCAGGCCAATACAATGAGCAGTTCTTC. It encodes CASSPGQYNEQFF.

This rearrangement joins TRBV15 to TRBJ2-5; 7 positions match TRBD2. J gave up 5 bases and V 2 bases, and 8 bases lay outside the gene matches. This CDR3 is built from 15 residues. CDR1 is LNHNV, CDR2 YYDKDF, per germline (reference sequence). The CDR3 bases are TGTGCCACCAGCAGATCCCGCCCAGCGGGGGAGACCCAGTACTTC. It yields the protein CATSRSRPAGETQYF. Variable domain in full (rest from reference TRBV15 and TRBJ2-5): DAMVIQNPRYQVTQFGKPVTLSCSQTLNHNVMYWYQQKSSQAPKLLFHYYDKDFNNEADTPDNFQSRRPNTSFCFLDIRSPGLGDTAMYLCATSRSRPAGETQYFGPGTRLLVL.

The chain carries TRBV6-6 and TRBJ1-3; D is unresolved. CDR1 is MNHNY, CDR2 SVGAGI, per germline (reference sequence). The CDR3 has 14 amino acids. V was shortened by 5 bases and J by 3 bases, with 11 bases between the two germline ends. The CDR3 region is CASSLSGVGNTIYF. The DNA of the CDR3 is TGTGCCAGCAGTCTGAGCGGGGTTGGAAACACCATATATTTT.

This clone was seen only once. The chain couples TRBV5-8 to TRBJ2-1; tentatively, D is TRBD2 (6 bases). The CDR3 runs to 15 residues. Germline-derived CDR1 and CDR2 are SGHTS and YDEGEE. V was clipped by 4 bases and J by 5 bases, with 16 bases between them. CDR3 in DNA: TGTGCCAGCAGCCCTTGGAGGGGCTTTAACAATGAGCAGTTCTTC. Amino acids: CASSPWRGFNNEQFF.

The chain couples TRBV7-8 to TRBJ1-3; D uncertain. V dropped 5 bases and J dropped 0 bases, with 14 bases sitting between them. The CDR3 loop spans 16 amino acids. Germline loops: CDR1 SGHVS, CDR2 FQNEAQ. This CDR3 reads CASSAGLISSGNTIYF. The CDR3, as DNA: TGTGCCAGCAGCGCCGGACTGATCTCCTCTGGAAACACCATATATTTT.

This chain uses TRBV4-2 with TRBJ1-5; no clear D. Trimming left V 0 bases short and J 4 bases short, with 7 bases between. Germline CDR1 is LGHNA and CDR2 is YNFKEQ. The CDR3 covers 14 residues. In DNA, the CDR3 is TGTGCCAGCAGCCAAGAGTGGAGAAATCAGCCCCAGCATTTT. It codes for CASSQEWRNQPQHF.

In this sample, this clone turned up once. The genes are TRBV5-1 and TRBJ2-1; 10 bases are shared with TRBD1. V lost 4 bases, J lost 5 bases, and 3 bases stayed unmatched. The CDR3 totals 14 residues. From germline, CDR1 is SGHRS and CDR2 YFSETQ. The CDR3 coding sequence is TGCGCCAGCAGCCCCGGGACAGGGGACAATGAGCAGTTCTTC. It encodes CASSPGTGDNEQFF.

The V and J genes are TRBV7-8 and TRBJ2-7; tentatively, D is TRBD1 (5 bases). Deletions cut 1 base from V and 7 bases from J, with 14 bases between. The CDR3 length is 14 residues. The germline V gene has CDR1 SGHVS and CDR2 FQNEAQ. The CDR3: CASSLEARVGEQYF. In nucleotides, the CDR3 is TGTGCCAGCAGCTTAGAGGCCAGGGTTGGGGAGCAGTACTTC.

V and J are TRBV6-1 and TRBJ1-2; 7 bases map to TRBD1. Germline trimming cut 7 bases from V and 4 bases from J; bases unmatched to any gene: 6. Germline CDR1 MNHNS, CDR2 SASEGT. The CDR3 consists of 13 residues. Here the CDR3 DNA reads TGTGCCAGCAACCCGACAGGGCTCTATGGCTACACCTTC. Translation gives CASNPTGLYGYTF.

V gene TRBV20-1 combines with J gene TRBJ2-1; TRBD1 matches at 7 bases. Germline CDR1 and CDR2: DFQATT and SNEGSKA (reference sequence). J gave up 10 bases and V 1 base, and 1 base lay outside the gene matches. The CDR3 length is 11 residues. CDR3 protein: CSARADREQFF. The DNA for the CDR3 is TGCAGTGCTAGAGCGGACAGGGAGCAGTTCTTC.

The chain is built from TRBV15 and TRBJ2-1; 7 nucleotides match TRBD1. Unmatched junction bases numbered 9, after V lost 4 bases and J lost 9 bases. The CDR3 extends over 14 amino acids. Germline V gene sequence: CDR1 LNHNV, CDR2 YYDKDF (reference sequence). CDR3 amino acids: CATSNDRVVGEQFF. Written as DNA, the CDR3 is TGTGCCACCAGCAATGACAGGGTGGTCGGTGAGCAGTTCTTC. The variable domain in full, completed from reference TRBV15 and TRBJ2-1, reads DAMVIQNPRYQVTQFGKPVTLSCSQTLNHNVMYWYQQKSSQAPKLLFHYYDKDFNNEADTPDNFQSRRPNTSFCFLDIRSPGLGDTAMYLCATSNDRVVGEQFFGPGTRLTVL.

This chain joins TRBV9 and TRBJ2-7; maybe TRBD2 (5 bases). Germline V gene data show CDR1 as SGDLS and CDR2 as YYNGEE. V gave up 1 base and J gave up 0 bases, with 8 bases separating them. This CDR3 region has 14 residues. The CDR3 here is CASSVMGSSYEQYF. The CDR3 DNA reads as TGTGCCAGCAGCGTAATGGGGAGCTCCTACGAGCAGTACTTC.

The chain employs TRBV15 and TRBJ1-4; D remains ambiguous. The CDR3 runs 15 residues. Germline V gene sequence: CDR1 LNHNV, CDR2 YYDKDF (reference sequence). Trimming took off 0 bases at V and 6 bases at J, with 11 bases between the two ends. The DNA of the CDR3 is TGTGCCACCAGCAGAGATGGCCCAGAAGATGAAAAACTGTTTTTT. Protein: CATSRDGPEDEKLFF.

The chain recombines TRBV5-1 with TRBJ2-7; a possible D gene is TRBD1 (5 bases). Germline V lookup: CDR1 SGHRS, CDR2 YFSETQ. The CDR3 is 15 residues long. The V end was cut by 2 bases, the J end by 4 bases, with 16 bases between. CDR3 residues: CASSFTQGGFYEQYF. The CDR3 bases are TGCGCCAGCAGCTTCACGCAGGGTGGGTTTTACGAGCAGTACTTC.

The chain couples TRBV7-8 to TRBJ2-3; 9 nucleotides align to TRBD2. Per germline, CDR1 SGHVS and CDR2 FQNEAQ. The CDR3 is made up of 18 amino acids. V dropped 4 bases and J dropped 0; count of bases not matched to a gene: 11. The CDR3 region has the DNA TGTGCCAGCAGCTCCCGCCCTCCAACTAGCGGGAGCACAGATACGCAGTATTTT. As protein: CASSSRPPTSGSTDTQYF.

The rearrangement uses TRBV11-2 and TRBJ1-1; D gene ambiguous. The CDR3 consists of 13 residues. The germline V gene encodes CDR1 SGHAT and CDR2 FQNNGV. V dropped 5 bases and J dropped 0 bases, with 7 bases sitting between them. DNA of the CDR3: TGTGCCAGCAGCCGAGGAGTGAACACTGAAGCTTTCTTT. It is translated as CASSRGVNTEAFF.

This chain uses TRBV7-3 with TRBJ2-2; D is ambiguous. The CDR3 spans 16 residues. V was shortened by 5 bases and J by 5 bases, with 18 bases between the two germline ends. CDR1 and CDR2 (germline): SGHTA, FQGTGA. The CDR3 DNA follows: TGTGCCAGCAGCCTTTTTCTAGGAACGAGAACCGGGGAGCTGTTTTTT. Residues: CASSLFLGTRTGELFF.

The chain recombines TRBV19 with TRBJ2-5; TRBD2 matches 9 bases. Trimming removed 4 bases from V and 5 bases from J; junction bases left unmatched: 11. Per germline, CDR1 LNHDA and CDR2 SQIVND (reference sequence). The CDR3 runs 16 residues. In nucleotides, the CDR3 is TGTGCCAGTAGTAGGGCTAGCGGGACAACGGCGGAGACCCAGTACTTC. Translated, it gives CASSRASGTTAETQYF.

The chain links TRBV4-1 to TRBJ1-5; the match to TRBD1 covers 7 bases. Trimming at V came to 0 bases and at J to 4 bases, leaving 3 bases not matched to a gene. CDR3 length: 15 amino acids. The germline V gene encodes CDR1 MGHRA and CDR2 YSYEKL. CDR3 nucleotides: TGCGCCAGCAGCCAAGATCCACAGGGGAATCAGCCCCAGCATTTT. As protein: CASSQDPQGNQPQHF.

This rearrangement joins TRBV27 to TRBJ2-1, with D possibly matching TRBD1 (5 bases). From germline, CDR1 is MNHEY and CDR2 SMNVEV (reference sequence). This CDR3 region has 13 residues. Between the trimmed V and J ends, which lost 2 bases and 5 bases, there was a span of 7 bases. As DNA, the CDR3 is TGTGCCAGCAGTTTAGGGGCGGACAATGAGCAGTTCTTC. It translates to CASSLGADNEQFF.

The chain recombines TRBV29-1 with TRBJ1-2; 8 nucleotides line up with TRBD1. The CDR3 has 11 residues. Germline CDR1 SQVTM, CDR2 ANQGSEA. The J segment lost 7 bases and the V segment lost 3 bases, leaving 1 base of the junction unmatched. CDR3 sequence reads: CSVDQGAGYTF. The CDR3 DNA reads as TGCAGCGTTGATCAGGGGGCTGGCTACACCTTC.

The chain has TRBV4-1 and TRBJ1-4, with D unclear. The germline CDR1 and CDR2 sequences are MGHRA and YSYEKL. This CDR3 has 13 amino acids. The V gene lost 4 bases and the J gene lost 0 bases, with 3 bases spanning the gap. The CDR3 protein is CASSRATNEKLFF. CDR3 in DNA: TGCGCCAGCAGCCGAGCAACTAATGAAAAACTGTTTTTT.

The genes are TRBV5-1 and TRBJ1-4; 9 bases agree with TRBD1. V lost 4 bases, J lost 4 bases, and 8 bases stayed unmatched. The CDR3 has 16 residues. The germline gives CDR1 SGHRS, CDR2 YFSETQ. The CDR3 DNA is TGCGCCAGCAGCCCGGGACAGGGCGACGTTAATGAAAAACTGTTTTTT. Its translation: CASSPGQGDVNEKLFF.